A single sample is the source of the 18 T cell receptor beta chains below, sequenced in a study of blood T cell repertoires in COVID-19. Only in-frame clones appear in the TCRdb table, and some are missing; sequencing was by immunoSEQ multiplex PCR. The table includes roughly 120,000 clones, about three quarters detected once. Sequenced: peripheral blood. These receptors were collected from an older man with acute or convalescent COVID-19.

There are a few counts of this clone. The chain couples TRBV7-9 to TRBJ1-6; possibly TRBD1 for D (6 bases). Deletions cut 3 bases from V and 10 bases from J, with 16 bases between. The CDR3 extends over 15 amino acids. Germline lookup yields CDR1 SEHNR and CDR2 FQNEAQ (reference sequence). The CDR3 nucleotides are TGTGCCAGCAGCTTTCAAACAGGGTCTAGCTCACCCCTCCACTTT. Protein product: CASSFQTGSSSPLHF.

This clone was counted a single time. The CDR3 DNA follows: TGTGCCAGCAGCTTAGCAGTGGCCCCTGAGCAGTTCTTC. As protein: CASSLAVAPEQFF. The chain has TRBV7-9 and TRBJ2-1; D is unresolved. This CDR3 spans 13 amino acids. V lost 0 bases and J lost 9, with 9 bases in between. Germline V gene lookup returns CDR1 SEHNR and CDR2 FQNEAQ (reference sequence).

V and J are TRBV5-1 and TRBJ2-5; TRBD2 agrees at 14 bases. Germline V gives CDR1 SGHRS, CDR2 YFSETQ. The ends lost 4 bases at V and 5 bases at J; junction bases unmatched: 7. The CDR3 has 16 amino acids. CDR3 nucleotides: TGCGCCAGCAGCCAAGGGACTAGCGGGAGCAGGGAGACCCAGTACTTC. Amino acids: CASSQGTSGSRETQYF.

The rearrangement joins TRBV18 to TRBJ1-3; D is ambiguous. Germline lookup yields CDR1 KGHSH and CDR2 LQKENI. V lost 0 bases and J 0 bases, leaving 9 bases between the germline ends. CDR3 length: 16 residues. CDR3: CASSPPSGSSGNTIYF. DNA for the CDR3: TGTGCCAGCTCACCACCTAGCGGGAGCTCTGGAAACACCATATATTTT.

The rearrangement uses TRBV4-1 and TRBJ2-7; weak D call: TRBD1 (6 bases). The CDR3 is 15 amino acids. Germline loops: CDR1 MGHRA, CDR2 YSYEKL. Trimming took 5 bases from V and 9 from J, leaving 23 bases between them. Here the CDR3 reads CASSSHTGPDWGQYF. The CDR3 DNA sequence: TGCGCCAGCAGCTCTCATACAGGGCCTGATTGGGGGCAGTACTTC.

V and J are TRBV7-6 and TRBJ1-3, with D perhaps TRBD1 (5 bases). CDR3 size: 16 residues. The V and J ends lost 5 bases and 4 bases respectively, with 18 bases between them. In germline, CDR1 is SGHVS, CDR2 FNYEAQ. The chain's CDR3 is CASSPGRDYSGNTIYF. The CDR3 nucleotides read TGTGCCAGCAGCCCGGGGCGGGACTACTCGGGAAACACCATATATTTT.

This sequence joins TRBV19 and TRBJ1-6; TRBD1 agrees at 7 bases. The V gene's germline CDR1 is LNHDA and CDR2 SQIVND (reference sequence). V lost 6 bases, J lost 0 bases, and 5 bases stayed unmatched. The CDR3 spans 16 residues. CDR3 loop: CASRGDRGSYNSPLHF. Written as DNA, the CDR3 is TGTGCCAGTAGGGGGGACAGAGGCTCCTATAATTCACCCCTCCACTTT.

This clone came up a few times. The genes are TRBV11-2 and TRBJ2-2; 7 nucleotides agree with TRBD2. The trim removed 8 bases at V and 2 bases at J, leaving 2 bases unmatched. The length of the CDR3 is 13 residues. Germline V gene lookup returns CDR1 SGHAT and CDR2 FQNNGV. CDR3 sequence (DNA): TGTGCCAGCGGGGGGGTTAACACCGGGGAGCTGTTTTTT. It specifies CASGGVNTGELFF.

The chain has TRBV28 and TRBJ2-2, with D hard to call. The V end was cut by 3 bases, the J end by 5 bases, with 7 bases between. CDR1 and CDR2 (germline): MDHEN, SYDVKM. CDR3 length equals 13 residues. The CDR3 coding sequence is TGTGCCAGCAGTTTTGGGCAAACCGGGGAGCTGTTTTTT. As protein: CASSFGQTGELFF.

The V and J genes are TRBV7-8 and TRBJ1-4; 7 nucleotides align to TRBD1. Germline V lookup: CDR1 SGHVS, CDR2 FQNEAQ. The J segment lost 7 bases and the V segment lost 6 bases, leaving 8 bases of the junction unmatched. The CDR3 is 14 amino acids. In DNA, the CDR3 is TGTGCCAGCAGTCTGACAGGGAGAGGTGAAAAACTGTTTTTT. It translates to CASSLTGRGEKLFF.

A word on this clone: Other DNA sequences in the same sample also yield this CDR3. V gene TRBV7-9 combines with J gene TRBJ2-1, with D unclear. The V and J ends lost 1 base and 4 bases respectively, with 5 bases between them. Germline CDR1 and CDR2: SEHNR and FQNEAQ (reference sequence). The CDR3 spans 13 residues. The DNA for the CDR3 is TGTGCCAGCAGCTTAGACAGATACAATGAGCAGTTCTTC. It is translated as CASSLDRYNEQFF.

This rearrangement joins TRBV4-3 to TRBJ2-3, with 7 bases that match TRBD2. CDR1 LGHNA and CDR2 YSLEER come from the germline V gene. J was trimmed by 4 bases and V by 2 bases; bases with no gene match: 9. This CDR3 contains 16 residues. The CDR3 nucleotides read TGCGCCAGCAGCCAACAGCGGGAATCTCGCTCAGATACGCAGTATTTT. This translates into CASSQQRESRSDTQYF.

The V call is TRBV2, the J call TRBJ1-2; the D is unclear. The V gene's germline CDR1 is SNHLY and CDR2 FYNNEI. The V end was cut by 4 bases, the J end by 3 bases, with 9 bases between. The CDR3 spans 13 residues. The CDR3, as DNA: TGTGCCAGCAGTGGTCCGGGGTACTATGGCTACACCTTC. This sequence encodes CASSGPGYYGYTF.

The J gene is TRBJ1-6, the V gene TRBV27, with 9 bases fitting TRBD1. CDR3 length equals 15 residues. Germline loops: CDR1 MNHEY, CDR2 SMNVEV (reference sequence). Losses at the gene ends were 3 bases for V and 10 bases for J; bases not matched to a gene: 7. DNA for the CDR3: TGTGCCAGCAGTTTCCCGAGACAGGGGGGATCACCCCTCCACTTT. This translates into CASSFPRQGGSPLHF.

V usage is TRBV11-3 and J usage is TRBJ2-2; 8 bases are a match to TRBD1. Germline lookup yields CDR1 SGHNT and CDR2 YENEEA. The ends lost 0 bases at V and 4 bases at J; junction bases unmatched: 10. This CDR3 comprises 18 residues. The CDR3 reads CASSLDPHRQGFTGELFF. CDR3 sequence (DNA): TGTGCCAGCAGCTTAGATCCCCACCGACAGGGGTTCACCGGGGAGCTGTTTTTT. Using reference TRBV11-3 and TRBJ2-2 for the parts outside the CDR3, the full variable domain is EAGVVQSPRYKIIEKKQPVAFWCNPISGHNTLYWYLQNLGQGPELLIRYENEEAVDDSQLPKDRFSAERLKGVDSTLKIQPAELGDSAVYLCASSLDPHRQGFTGELFFGEGSRLTVL.

This rearrangement joins TRBV2 to TRBJ1-1; TRBD1 agrees at 8 bases. With V trimmed by 7 bases and J by 4 bases, 5 bases remained unmatched. CDR3 length: 13 amino acids. Germline CDR1 is SNHLY and CDR2 is FYNNEI. CDR3 residues: CASTRTGTTEAFF. Written as DNA, the CDR3 is TGTGCCAGCACCCGGACAGGGACCACTGAAGCTTTCTTT.

The chain has TRBV7-2 and TRBJ1-4; the D is unclear. CDR1 and CDR2 (germline): SGHTA, FQGNSA. CDR3 length: 12 amino acids. Deletions cut 2 bases from V and 6 bases from J, with 4 bases between. For the CDR3, the DNA is TGTGCCAGCAGCTTAACGGATGAAAAACTGTTTTTT. Translation: CASSLTDEKLFF. The entire variable domain, with the rest obtained from reference TRBV7-2 and TRBJ1-4, is as follows: GAGVSQSPSNKVTEKGKDVELRCDPISGHTALYWYRQSLGQGLEFLIYFQGNSAPDKSGLPSDRFSAERTGGSVSTLTIQRTQQEDSAVYLCASSLTDEKLFFGSGTQLSVL.

This chain joins TRBV5-1 and TRBJ1-4, with a tentative D call TRBD1 (5 bases). This CDR3 has 14 residues. Trimming pared 0 bases from V and 10 bases from J, leaving 13 bases between. Germline values: CDR1 SGHRS, CDR2 YFSETQ. The CDR3 sequence is CASSLGGHRGKLFF. The CDR3 nucleotides are TGCGCCAGCAGCTTGGGAGGACATAGGGGAAAACTGTTTTTT.